Below are 2 T cell receptor beta chains sequenced from a single sample in a study of cytomegalovirus exposure and HLA in healthy donors. Researchers ran the PCR with 60 Vbeta and 13 Jbeta primers. Clones were sequenced by immunoSEQ multiplex PCR, and TCRdb holds only the in-frame ones, with some missing. The data hold 90,000 to 150,000 clones, with roughly 80% observed a single time. Sequenced input: PBMCs. The source is a woman aged 25 to 39 in good health and CMV-seropositive.

The J gene is TRBJ2-5, the V gene TRBV10-3, with TRBD2 as a possible D gene (5 bases). Deletions cut 3 bases from V and 5 bases from J, with 7 bases between. The CDR3 extends over 12 amino acids. Germline CDR1 ENHRY, CDR2 SYGVKD. CDR3 residues: CAISELGETQYF. The CDR3 coding sequence is TGTGCCATCAGTGAACTAGGGGAGACCCAGTACTTC.

The chain joins TRBV5-1 to TRBJ2-2; no definite D call. The CDR3 covers 13 residues. The ends were cut back, 0 bases at V and 6 bases at J, with 6 bases in the middle. Germline loops: CDR1 SGHRS, CDR2 YFSETQ. CDR3 sequence (DNA): TGCGCCAGCAGCTTGGTCTCGGCCGGGGAGCTGTTTTTT. Translating gives CASSLVSAGELFF.